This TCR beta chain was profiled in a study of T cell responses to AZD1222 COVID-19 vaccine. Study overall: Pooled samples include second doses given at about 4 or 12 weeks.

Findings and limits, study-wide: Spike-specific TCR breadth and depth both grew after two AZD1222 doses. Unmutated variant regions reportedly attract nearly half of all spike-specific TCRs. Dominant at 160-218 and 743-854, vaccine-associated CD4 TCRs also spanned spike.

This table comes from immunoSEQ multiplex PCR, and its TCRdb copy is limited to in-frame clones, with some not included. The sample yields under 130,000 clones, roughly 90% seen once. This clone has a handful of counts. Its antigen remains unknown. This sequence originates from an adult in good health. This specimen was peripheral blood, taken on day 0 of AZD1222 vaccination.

The CDR3 loop reads CASSGWGTGDEKLFF. The CDR3 nucleotides read TGCGCCAGCAGCGGGTGGGGGACAGGAGACGAAAAACTGTTTTTT. The chain links TRBV5-1 to TRBJ1-4; 8 bases align to TRBD1. CDR1 is SGHRS, CDR2 YFSETQ, per germline. Trimming took 4 bases from V and 8 from J; bases not matched to a gene: 10. This CDR3 is 15 amino acids long.